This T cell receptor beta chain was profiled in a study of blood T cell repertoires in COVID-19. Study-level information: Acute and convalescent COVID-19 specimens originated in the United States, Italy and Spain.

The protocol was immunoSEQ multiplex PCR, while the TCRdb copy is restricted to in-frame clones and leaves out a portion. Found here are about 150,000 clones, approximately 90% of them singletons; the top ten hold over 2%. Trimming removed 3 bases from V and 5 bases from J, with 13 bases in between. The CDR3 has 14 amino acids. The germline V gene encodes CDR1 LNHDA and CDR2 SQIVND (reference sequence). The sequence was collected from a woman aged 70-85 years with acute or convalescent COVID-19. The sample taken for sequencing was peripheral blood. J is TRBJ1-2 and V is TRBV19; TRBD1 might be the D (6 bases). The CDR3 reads CASSMSGQGYGYTF. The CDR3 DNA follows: TGTGCCAGTAGTATGTCAGGGCAGGGGTATGGCTACACCTTC.